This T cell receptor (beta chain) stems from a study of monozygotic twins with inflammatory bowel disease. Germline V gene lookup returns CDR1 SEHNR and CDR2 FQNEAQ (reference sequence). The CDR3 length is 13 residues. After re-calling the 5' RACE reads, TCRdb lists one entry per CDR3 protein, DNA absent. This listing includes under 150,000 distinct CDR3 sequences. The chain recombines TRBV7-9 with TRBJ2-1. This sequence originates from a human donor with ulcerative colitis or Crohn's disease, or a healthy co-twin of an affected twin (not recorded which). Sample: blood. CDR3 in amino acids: CASSLGQYNEQFF. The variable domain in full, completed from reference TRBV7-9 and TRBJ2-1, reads DTGVSQNPRHKITKRGQNVTFRCDPISEHNRLYWYRQTLGQGPEFLTYFQNEAQLEKSRLLSDRFSAERPKGSFSTLEIQRTEQGDSAMYLCASSLGQYNEQFFGPGTRLTVL.